This T cell receptor (beta chain) derives from a study of blood T cell repertoires in COVID-19. The overall study: Sources were T cells, B-cell-depleted T cells, or PBMCs; the material itself was cDNA or gDNA.

The participants were between about 18 and 90 years old and came from 24 US areas. Which cohort a participant joined came from the clinical history participants gave. This clone was counted between two and nine times. Original processing notes: Nucleated cell counts were estimated from reference gene primer amplification. This table comes from immunoSEQ multiplex PCR, and its TCRdb copy is limited to in-frame clones, with some not included. The V and J calls and the clone size are those of that table, but D and trimming were determined from the DNA. The sample lists 300,000 to 400,000 clones, about 90% occurring once. The germline V and J ends were trimmed by 0 bases and 7 bases, with 15 bases remaining between them. CDR1 is MNHEY, CDR2 SMNVEV, per germline (reference sequence). The length of the CDR3 is 15 residues.

The sample was PBMCs or T cells enriched from blood (not recorded which). The genes are TRBV27 and TRBJ1-2; D is undetermined. This receptor was obtained from a woman aged 25 to 39 who had recovered from COVID-19. The CDR3 DNA is TGTGCCAGCAGTTTATCGGGCGAAGTTCAGGCTGGCTACACCTTC. It encodes CASSLSGEVQAGYTF.